Below are 16 T cell receptor beta chains sequenced from a single sample in a study of blood T cells in healthy people across ages (dated by TCRdb to between 2014 and 2017). The library was prepared using 5' RACE. Data came from an Illumina HiSeq 2500. A second PCR of roughly 7 to 11 cycles was performed with a sample-barcoded 5' primer and a J-beta primer mix. The raw public reads went through TCRdb reprocessing: fastp at Q25, MiXCR clone calling, in-frame beta chains kept. CDR3 protein sequences are deduplicated, and each keeps its most common genes and DNA. The sample yields 1.5 million to 2 million distinct CDR3 sequences; 40% to 55% were counted once. Roughly 2% of the sample belongs to the ten largest clones. The specimen was blood. All receptors derive from a woman between 35 and 50 years old in good health.

The chain joins TRBV20-1 to TRBJ2-1, with 8 bases fitting TRBD1. The better agreement between TRBJ2-7 and the DNA end casts doubt on the J call. CDR3 length: 15 residues. Per germline, CDR1 DFQATT and CDR2 SNEGSKA (reference sequence). CDR3 protein: CSARGFGTGYNEQYF. CDR3 nucleotide sequence: TGCAGTGCTAGGGGCTTCGGGACAGGCTACAATGAGCAGTACTTC.

This clonotype was observed a few times. V is TRBV20-1 and J is TRBJ2-7, with TRBD2 matching 10 bases. There are 18 residues in the CDR3. J was trimmed by 2 bases and V by 3 bases; bases with no gene match: 16. The germline CDR1 and CDR2 sequences are DFQATT and SNEGSKA (reference sequence). CDR3 residues: CSARSYEGPSGGPYEQYF. In DNA, the CDR3 is TGCAGTGCTAGGAGTTACGAGGGCCCTAGCGGGGGTCCCTACGAGCAGTACTTC.

V usage is TRBV6-1 and J usage is TRBJ2-5; TRBD2 might be the D (6 bases). V was trimmed by 5 bases and J by 5 bases, leaving 24 bases between them. Germline V lookup: CDR1 MNHNS, CDR2 SASEGT. The CDR3 has 17 amino acids. The CDR3 spells CASSRRAGRLSTETQYF. CDR3 DNA: TGTGCCAGCAGTAGAAGGGCGGGACGCCTTTCCACTGAGACCCAGTACTTC.

The chain is built from TRBV6-2 or TRBV6-3 and TRBJ2-5, with 9 bases lining up with TRBD1. The CDR3 runs 15 residues. The germline gives CDR1 MNHEY, CDR2 SVGEGT. J lost 2 bases, V lost 6 bases, and 7 bases had no gene match. CDR3 DNA: TGTGCCAGCAGAAGGGACAGGGTGACTCAAGAGACCCAGTACTTC. Protein sequence: CASRRDRVTQETQYF.

On this clonotype: This CDR3 fails to terminate in the conserved phenylalanine or tryptophan, so it likely reflects a read error. The limits of the CDR3 on the DNA are not certain, so only TCRdb's listed CDR3 is given. The J gene is TRBJ1-2, the V gene TRBV20-1; the table's D call TRBD1 went unverified against the DNA. The CDR3 is 14 residues long, counting both termini. CDR1 and CDR2 from the germline V gene are DFQATT and SNEGSKA (reference sequence). The CDR3 reads CSASISGARYGCTC.

In nucleotides, the CDR3 is TGTGCCAGCAGCACCTTAGCGGGGTGGGGCACAGATACGCAGTATTTT. It encodes CASSTLAGWGTDTQYF. The chain combines TRBV11-2 with TRBJ2-3; 8 bases align to TRBD2. With 5 bases clipped from V and 1 base from J, the junction kept 8 bases outside the gene matches. CDR1 and CDR2 from the germline V gene are SGHAT and FQNNGV. The CDR3 is made up of 16 amino acids.

The rearrangement links TRBV15 to TRBJ2-5; TRBD1 is a possible D gene (5 bases). Judging by the DNA end, TRBJ2-1 fits better; the J call may be wrong. The CDR3 has 13 amino acids. Germline V gene sequence: CDR1 LNHNV, CDR2 YYDKDF (reference sequence). The CDR3 coding sequence is TGTGCCACCAGGGGGCAGGCTCAAGAGACCCAGTTCTTC. Amino acid sequence: CATRGQAQETQFF.

This clonotype was seen only a few times. The chain employs TRBV24-1 and TRBJ2-7, with D tentatively TRBD2 (6 bases). This CDR3 has 15 amino acids. Germline V CDR1 and CDR2: KGHDR, SFDVKD. The V and J ends lost 3 bases and 4 bases respectively, with 15 bases between them. CDR3 coding DNA: TGTGCCACCAGTGATCCATCGGAGGGGAGATACGAGCAGTACTTC. It encodes CATSDPSEGRYEQYF.

The V gene is TRBV29-1, the J gene TRBJ2-1; TRBD2 aligns across 8 bases. CDR1 and CDR2 from the germline V gene are SQVTM and ANQGSEA. CDR3 length: 14 residues. Losses at the gene ends were 2 bases for V and 5 bases for J; bases not matched to a gene: 5. The CDR3 region is CSVEPGLVNNEQFF. DNA of the CDR3: TGCAGCGTTGAACCGGGACTAGTAAACAATGAGCAGTTCTTC.

This clonotype was picked up a small number of times. This chain connects TRBV27 to TRBJ2-7, with D hard to call. Germline CDR1 and CDR2: MNHEY and SMNVEV (reference sequence). Trimming took off 8 bases at V and 3 bases at J, with 17 bases between the two ends. The length of the CDR3 is 14 residues. CDR3 in amino acids: CASRSWTDVYEQYF. The CDR3 coding sequence is TGTGCCAGCCGTTCGTGGACCGACGTCTACGAGCAGTACTTC.

This chain joins TRBV28 and TRBJ2-7; D gene ambiguous. V lost 6 bases and J 2 bases, leaving 14 bases between the germline ends. The CDR3 is 14 amino acids. CDR1 is MDHEN, CDR2 SYDVKM, per germline. The CDR3 DNA reads TGTGCCAGCAGCTCCTCCCTGGGGACCTACGAGCAGTACTTC. This gives the protein CASSSSLGTYEQYF.

The chain carries TRBV7-8 and TRBJ2-5; D may be TRBD1 or TRBD2 (5 bases each). The CDR3 covers 16 residues. Germline CDR1 and CDR2: SGHVS and FQNEAQ. V was cut by 5 bases and J by 5 bases, with 21 bases left in between. The CDR3 here is CASSPTYGAQRETQYF. For the CDR3, the DNA is TGTGCCAGCAGCCCAACTTACGGGGCCCAGCGGGAGACCCAGTACTTC. The full variable domain, with the rest looked up from reference TRBV7-8 and TRBJ2-5, is GAGVSQSPRYKVAKRGQDVALRCDPISGHVSLFWYQQALGQGPEFLTYFQNEAQLDKSGLPSDRFFAERPEGSVSTLKIQRTQQEDSAVYLCASSPTYGAQRETQYFGPGTRLLVL.

As regards this clonotype: A junction boundary mismatches the germline segment, possibly from a read error. The rearrangement joins TRBV28 to TRBJ2-7; 7 bases map to TRBD2. The V gene's germline CDR1 is MDHEN and CDR2 SYDVKM. The CDR3 has 13 residues. CDR3 loop: CARRRTSRYEQYF. CDR3 nucleotide sequence: TGTGCCCGCAGACGGACTAGTAGGTACGAGCAGTACTTC. The full variable domain, completed using reference TRBV28 and TRBJ2-7, is DVKVTQSSRYLVKRTGEKVFLECVQDMDHENMFWYRQDPGLGLRLIYFSYDVKMKEKGDIPEGYSVSREKKERFSLILESASTNQTSMYLCARRRTSRYEQYFGPGTRLTVT.

The chain joins TRBV7-2 to TRBJ2-5, with D possibly TRBD1 on 5 matching bases. The end of the DNA aligns better with TRBJ2-7, so the J call may be wrong. There are 15 residues in the CDR3. Germline V lookup: CDR1 SGHTA, CDR2 FQGNSA. For the CDR3, the DNA is TGTGCCAGCAGCTTAGGTCGTGGGGCCAACTACGAGCAGTACTTC. Its protein is CASSLGRGANYEQYF.

This clonotype was observed a single time. The chain joins TRBV18 to TRBJ2-3, with 12 bases matching TRBD1. The CDR3 runs to 17 residues. The germline gives CDR1 KGHSH, CDR2 LQKENI. Trimming removed 0 bases from V and 6 bases from J; junction bases left unmatched: 7. CDR3 coding DNA: TGTGCCAGCTCACCACCCGGGACAGGGGGCGATTTTGATACGCAGTATTTT. Protein product: CASSPPGTGGDFDTQYF.

A word on this clonotype: The junction departs from the called germline gene at one end, perhaps through a read error. This chain joins TRBV7-3 and TRBJ2-1, with 7 bases aligning to TRBD1. The CDR3 is made up of 14 amino acids. CDR1 SGHTA and CDR2 FQGTGA come from the germline V gene. CDR3 protein: CACSLRGLSNEQFF. The DNA of the CDR3 is TGTGCCTGCAGCCTAAGGGGGCTCTCCAATGAGCAGTTCTTC.